This passage covers 21 T cell receptor beta chains from one sample sequenced in a study of cytomegalovirus exposure and HLA in healthy donors. The PCR used 60 Vbeta and 13 Jbeta primers. This table comes from immunoSEQ multiplex PCR, and its TCRdb copy is limited to in-frame clones, with some not included. Altogether 100,000 or so clones are present, over 70% being singletons, with the ten largest covering approximately 1.3%. The sample taken for sequencing was PBMCs. Receptors originate from a man in his forties in good health and CMV-seronegative.

V gene TRBV4-1 combines with J gene TRBJ1-6; maybe TRBD1 (6 bases). The CDR3 extends over 16 amino acids. The germline gives CDR1 MGHRA, CDR2 YSYEKL. Trimming left V 4 bases short and J 10 bases short, with 20 bases between. The chain's CDR3 is CASSLDGGLSGSPLHF. CDR3 bases: TGCGCCAGCAGCCTCGACGGGGGGCTGTCTGGATCACCCCTCCACTTT.

J is TRBJ1-2 and V is TRBV4-1; possibly TRBD1 for D (5 bases). The V end was cut by 0 bases, the J end by 4 bases, with 18 bases between. The CDR3 covers 17 residues. The V gene's germline CDR1 is MGHRA and CDR2 YSYEKL. The CDR3 protein is CASSQETGGIGSYGYTF. The CDR3 coding sequence is TGCGCCAGCAGCCAAGAGACCGGGGGAATCGGATCCTATGGCTACACCTTC.

This clone has just a few counts. This chain connects TRBV28 to TRBJ2-7, with 8 positions matching TRBD1. The CDR3 is made up of 15 amino acids. Germline V gives CDR1 MDHEN, CDR2 SYDVKM. The junction had 10 bases not matched to a gene; V was cut back by 6 bases and J by 3 bases. The CDR3 region is CASSPTGTGNYEQYF. The CDR3 DNA reads TGTGCCAGCAGCCCGACCGGGACAGGAAACTACGAGCAGTACTTC.

V gene TRBV21-1 combines with J gene TRBJ2-3; TRBD1 reflects the table's D call only, with no check against the DNA. TRBV21-1 is labeled a pseudogene. The CDR3 has 18 residues. CDR3 region: CASSTYRVPSTSTDTQYF. The CDR3 DNA reads TGTGCCAGCAGCACGTACAGGGTTCCCTCTACTAGCACAGATACGCAGTATTTT.

V is TRBV19 and J is TRBJ1-5; D call uncertain. This CDR3 is 15 amino acids long. Between the trimmed V and J ends, which lost 1 base and 3 bases, there was a span of 10 bases. CDR1 LNHDA and CDR2 SQIVND come from the germline V gene (reference sequence). The DNA for the CDR3 is TGTGCCAGTAGTATAGTGGCAATTAACAATCAGCCCCAGCATTTT. Its protein product is CASSIVAINNQPQHF. The complete variable domain, with remaining parts taken from reference TRBV19 and TRBJ1-5, reads DGGITQSPKYLFRKEGQNVTLSCEQNLNHDAMYWYRQDPGQGLRLIYYSQIVNDFQKGDIAEGYSVSREKKESFPLTVTSAQKNPTAFYLCASSIVAINNQPQHFGDGTRLSIL.

The V gene is TRBV30, the J gene TRBJ1-6, with 7 bases identical to TRBD1. CDR3 size: 15 residues. V lost 2 bases to trimming and J lost 8 bases; unmatched junction nucleotides: 9. The germline CDR1 and CDR2 sequences are GTSNPN and SVGIG (reference sequence). The CDR3 spells CAWSRQGIPDSPLHF. CDR3 sequence (DNA): TGTGCCTGGAGTCGACAGGGAATCCCCGATTCACCCCTCCACTTT.

This clone was seen once. The J gene is TRBJ2-5, the V gene TRBV7-8, with D unresolved. CDR3 length: 15 residues. V lost 4 bases and J 1 base, leaving 13 bases between the germline ends. Germline CDR1 reads SGHVS; CDR2 reads FQNEAQ. The CDR3: CASSSFDAPQETQYF. CDR3 DNA: TGTGCCAGCAGCTCCTTTGATGCGCCCCAAGAGACCCAGTACTTC.

As to this clone: Germline and junction disagree at one end, which may indicate a read error. This sample also contains other DNA sequences that code for the same CDR3. The J gene is TRBJ2-2, the V gene TRBV7-2, with D possibly matching TRBD2 (6 bases). This CDR3 spans 15 amino acids. The germline V gene encodes CDR1 SGHTA and CDR2 FQGNSA. Written as DNA, the CDR3 is TGTGCCAGCAGCACGGAGGGGTCGAACACCGGGGAGCTGTTCTTT. As protein: CASSTEGSNTGELFF.

The chain is built from TRBV6-5 and TRBJ1-3; TRBD1 is a possible D gene (5 bases). Germline CDR1 MNHEY, CDR2 SVGAGI. Deletions cut 0 bases from V and 1 base from J, with 7 bases between. The CDR3 length is 15 residues. Here the CDR3 reads CASSYSDSSGNTIYF. The CDR3 DNA reads as TGTGCCAGCAGTTACTCCGACAGTTCTGGAAACACCATATATTTT.

The V and J genes are TRBV21-1 and TRBJ2-1; TRBD2 reflects the table's D call only, with no check against the DNA. TRBV21-1 is tagged as a pseudogene. CDR3 length: 17 residues. CDR3 DNA sequence: TGTGCCAGCAGCAAAGTCGGGATGCGGGAGTACCCCAATGAGCAGTTCTTC. Translating gives CASSKVGMREYPNEQFF.

The rearrangement links TRBV2 to TRBJ1-2; 9 bases fit TRBD1. Germline assignment: CDR1 SNHLY and CDR2 FYNNEI. Trimming cost V 1 base and J 2 bases; bases outside gene matches: 14. The CDR3 runs to 19 residues. The CDR3 DNA sequence: TGTGCCAGCAGTGAAGAAGAGGACAGGGGATTTTTCATCAACTATGGCTACACCTTC. Encoded protein: CASSEEEDRGFFINYGYTF.

This chain links TRBV6-1 with TRBJ1-5; TRBD1 matches at 7 bases. There are 14 residues in the CDR3. The trim removed 6 bases at V and 2 bases at J, leaving 4 bases unmatched. In germline, CDR1 is MNHNS, CDR2 SASEGT. CDR3 nucleotides: TGTGCCAGCAGGAGGGGGCGAGGCAATCAGCCCCAGCATTTT. Its translation is CASRRGRGNQPQHF.

V is TRBV5-1 and J is TRBJ1-4; 10 bases match TRBD1. The CDR3 loop spans 14 amino acids. J was trimmed by 8 bases and V by 9 bases; bases with no gene match: 10. Per germline, CDR1 SGHRS and CDR2 YFSETQ. The DNA of the CDR3 is TGCGCCACCAGATCCGGGACAGGGGAGGAAAAACTGTTTTTT. Its translation: CATRSGTGEEKLFF.

The rearrangement uses TRBV5-1 and TRBJ1-4; D not resolved. Trimming stripped 0 bases from V and 7 bases from J, with 13 bases between. This CDR3 spans 15 amino acids. In germline, CDR1 is SGHRS, CDR2 YFSETQ. Here the CDR3 reads CASSLGLRLTEKLFF. The CDR3 coding sequence is TGCGCCAGCAGCTTGGGGCTCCGCCTCACTGAAAAACTGTTTTTT.

V gene TRBV5-8 combines with J gene TRBJ2-5; a weak D match, TRBD2 (6 bases). This CDR3 is 15 amino acids long. Germline loops: CDR1 SGHTS, CDR2 YDEGEE. Deletions cut 4 bases from V and 2 bases from J, with 15 bases between. The CDR3 nucleotides are TGTGCCAGCAGCCCCATTTGGAGGGTTCAAGAGACCCAGTACTTC. It yields the protein CASSPIWRVQETQYF.

The chain uses TRBV6-1 and TRBJ1-6; 8 nucleotides line up with TRBD1. Trimming took 6 bases from V and 7 from J; bases not matched to a gene: 5. The CDR3 extends over 14 amino acids. Germline V gene lookup returns CDR1 MNHNS and CDR2 SASEGT. CDR3 loop: CASRTGAGNSPLHF. The CDR3 DNA follows: TGTGCCAGCAGGACAGGGGCAGGGAATTCACCCCTCCACTTT.

The V and J genes are TRBV7-9 and TRBJ1-3, with D perhaps matching TRBD1 (5 bases). Trimming took off 0 bases at V and 10 bases at J, with 13 bases between the two ends. The CDR3 consists of 14 residues. Per germline, CDR1 SEHNR and CDR2 FQNEAQ (reference sequence). The CDR3 bases are TGTGCCAGCAGCTTAGCGACACAGGCAGGGACCATATATTTT. Translating gives CASSLATQAGTIYF.

This chain joins TRBV11-3 and TRBJ2-1; 7 bases align to TRBD2. Germline values: CDR1 SGHNT, CDR2 YENEEA. V was clipped by 1 base and J by 7 bases; unmatched bases: 4. The CDR3 extends over 14 amino acids. CDR3 sequence: CASSLGTSSNEQFF. For the CDR3, the DNA is TGTGCCAGCAGCTTAGGGACTAGTTCAAATGAGCAGTTCTTC.

The chain employs TRBV5-1 and TRBJ2-7; 8 bases are shared with TRBD1. This CDR3 has 14 amino acids. In germline, CDR1 is SGHRS, CDR2 YFSETQ. The ends lost 0 bases at V and 4 bases at J; junction bases unmatched: 3. This CDR3 reads CASSLVDRAYEQYF. CDR3 DNA sequence: TGCGCCAGCAGCTTGGTGGACAGGGCATACGAGCAGTACTTC.

This chain uses TRBV27 with TRBJ2-3; D is perhaps TRBD1 (5 bases). There are 14 residues in the CDR3. Germline CDR1 is MNHEY and CDR2 is SMNVEV (reference sequence). Trimming took 3 bases from V and 1 from J, leaving 8 bases between them. The CDR3 loop reads CASSFSRGTDTQYF. DNA for the CDR3: TGTGCCAGCAGTTTCTCCAGGGGCACAGATACGCAGTATTTT.

This clone was detected once. The genes are TRBV2 and TRBJ2-1, with 7 nucleotides matching TRBD1. The germline V gene has CDR1 SNHLY and CDR2 FYNNEI. Unmatched junction bases numbered 3, after V lost 4 bases and J lost 0 bases. The CDR3 length is 15 residues. CDR3 residues: CASSGGQASYNEQFF. CDR3 coding DNA: TGTGCCAGCAGTGGAGGACAGGCCTCCTACAATGAGCAGTTCTTC.